These 12 T cell receptor beta chains originate from one sample sequenced in a study of regulatory T cells in long-lasting Graves disease (dated by TCRdb to the early 2020s). Sample time point, as interpreted from the label and publication: newly diagnosed GD, antithyroid drugs for less than 3 months. For both TCR sequencing and RNA sequencing, RNA was extracted from PBMCs in TRIzol. Library creation used multiplex PCR. Sequencing was performed on an Illumina HiSeq 4000. To build TCR beta libraries, CDR3 regions were amplified by Arm-PCR using iRepertoire HTBI primers. TCRdb's own reprocessing of the public reads used fastp at Q25 and MiXCR and kept productive beta chains. Each CDR3 protein appears once, grouped with its most common genes and DNA. This sample is represented by 350,000 to 400,000 distinct CDR3 sequences; 15% to 20% of them were singletons. Jointly, the top ten make up 20% of the sample.

The sample was also linked to a second study, of T cells in Graves' hyperthyroidism and ophthalmopathy.

The material was peripheral blood mononuclear cells (PBMCs), obtained at new diagnosis, from a patient treated with antithyroid drugs. These receptor sequences come from a young woman with Graves disease. Donor details come from another sample of the same person, matched by shared clones.

This clonotype has ten or more counts. This chain connects TRBV20-1 to TRBJ2-3, with TRBD2 identical over 9 bases. The V and J ends lost 0 bases and 3 bases, in that order; junction bases with no gene match: 4. The CDR3 is 15 amino acids. From germline, CDR1 is DFQATT and CDR2 SNEGSKA (reference sequence). The CDR3: CSARDIAGATDTQYF. The DNA of the CDR3 is TGCAGTGCTAGAGATATAGCGGGAGCAACAGATACGCAGTATTTT.

This clonotype was observed at least ten times. The chain links TRBV12-3 or TRBV12-4 to TRBJ2-7, with 8 bases aligning to TRBD1. After removal of 3 bases from V and 4 bases from J, the junction contained 8 bases not matched to a gene. The CDR3 is made up of 15 amino acids. CDR3 in amino acids: CASSFGQGPLYEQYF. CDR3 coding DNA: TGTGCCAGCAGTTTTGGACAGGGACCTTTATACGAGCAGTACTTC.

Many counts were recorded for this clonotype. The chain is built from TRBV6-1 and TRBJ1-5; tentatively, D is TRBD1 (6 bases). V lost 7 bases to trimming and J lost 4 bases, with 17 bases between them. The CDR3 loop spans 15 amino acids. Germline assignment: CDR1 MNHNS and CDR2 SASEGT. This CDR3 is CASTIQGTWNQPQHF. The CDR3 bases are TGTGCCAGCACTATCCAGGGGACGTGGAATCAGCCCCAGCATTTT.

In its sample, this clonotype was seen many times. The V and J genes are TRBV2 and TRBJ2-1, with 8 bases that match TRBD2. Germline-derived CDR1 and CDR2 are SNHLY and FYNNEI. The CDR3 extends over 14 amino acids. With 7 bases clipped from V and 2 bases from J, the junction kept 4 bases outside the gene matches. The CDR3 spells CASIAGMTYNEQFF. CDR3 DNA: TGTGCCAGCATAGCGGGAATGACCTACAATGAGCAGTTCTTC.

This clonotype was seen ten or more times. V is TRBV11-2 and J is TRBJ2-3; D unresolved. CDR1 and CDR2 from the germline V gene are SGHAT and FQNNGV. V was cut by 4 bases and J by 1 base, with 15 bases left in between. There are 16 residues in the CDR3. The CDR3 region has the DNA TGTGCCAGCAGCTCCAAATCCTCGGGCGGCACAGATACGCAGTATTTT. Residues: CASSSKSSGGTDTQYF.

This clonotype has a handful of counts. The chain recombines TRBV10-3 with TRBJ1-2; D unresolved. Trimming pared 5 bases from V and 2 bases from J, leaving 9 bases between. The CDR3 has 13 residues. Germline CDR1 reads ENHRY; CDR2 reads SYGVKD. The CDR3 loop is CAISSDGNYGYTF. The CDR3 DNA reads TGTGCCATCAGTTCGGACGGAAACTATGGCTACACCTTC.

This clonotype was seen repeatedly, ten times or more. The V call is TRBV7-3, the J call TRBJ2-1; TRBD2 matches at 10 bases. The CDR3 is made up of 15 amino acids. Losses at the gene ends were 2 bases for V and 8 bases for J; bases not matched to a gene: 6. CDR1 is SGHTA, CDR2 FQGTGA, per germline. The CDR3 sequence: CASSLVAGGYYEQFF. The CDR3, as DNA: TGTGCCAGCAGCTTAGTAGCGGGGGGCTATTATGAGCAGTTCTTC.

This clonotype was seen repeatedly, ten times or more. The chain is built from TRBV6-2 or TRBV6-3 and TRBJ2-2; tentatively, D is TRBD2 (5 bases). The germline CDR1 and CDR2 sequences are MNHEY and SVGEGT. This CDR3 comprises 15 residues. Trimming pared 4 bases from V and 7 bases from J, leaving 16 bases between. CDR3 sequence reads: CASSSPGLVVGELFF. The CDR3 nucleotides read TGTGCCAGCAGTTCCCCCGGACTGGTCGTCGGGGAGCTGTTTTTT.

This clonotype appeared many times. V usage is TRBV6-1 and J usage is TRBJ2-1; D possibly corresponds to TRBD2 (6 bases). Looked up from germline, CDR1 is MNHNS and CDR2 is SASEGT. The V gene lost 8 bases and the J gene lost 0 bases, with 8 bases spanning the gap. The CDR3 runs to 13 residues. The CDR3 here is CASGLSSYNEQFF. CDR3 nucleotide sequence: TGTGCCAGCGGACTAAGCTCCTACAATGAGCAGTTCTTC.

This clonotype was counted many times. The CDR3 nucleotides are TGTGCCACCACTTGGGGGGTAGATACGCAGTATTTT. Encoded protein: CATTWGVDTQYF. The chain uses TRBV27 and TRBJ2-3; weak D call: TRBD2 (6 bases). The CDR3 consists of 12 residues. Germline loops: CDR1 MNHEY, CDR2 SMNVEV (reference sequence). Trimming shortened V by 10 bases and J by 5 bases, and 13 bases separated the two germline ends.

This clonotype has ten or more counts. The J gene is TRBJ1-5, the V gene TRBV7-6; D ambiguous. Per the germline V gene, CDR1 is SGHVS and CDR2 is FNYEAQ. Trimming took 5 bases from V and 3 from J, leaving 14 bases between them. The CDR3 contains 15 residues. The CDR3 protein is CASSEDPGINQPQHF. CDR3 bases: TGTGCCAGCAGCGAAGACCCGGGAATCAATCAGCCCCAGCATTTT. The full variable domain, in which reference TRBV7-6 and TRBJ1-5 provide the parts outside the CDR3, is GAGVSQSPRYKVTKRGQDVALRCDPISGHVSLYWYRQALGQGPEFLTYFNYEAQQDKSGLPNDRFSAERPEGSISTLTIQRTEQRDSAMYRCASSEDPGINQPQHFGDGTRLSIL.

The chain links TRBV6-1 to TRBJ1-2; 9 bases map to TRBD1. The germline CDR1 and CDR2 sequences are MNHNS and SASEGT. Germline trimming cut 7 bases from V and 7 bases from J; bases unmatched to any gene: 10. This CDR3 is 14 amino acids long. CDR3 DNA sequence: TGTGCCAGCACCTCGGAACAGGGGGCGGTTGGCTACACCTTC. Its translation: CASTSEQGAVGYTF.